These T cell receptor beta chains were read from a single sample in a study of T-cell memory formation after mild COVID-19. One entry per CDR3 protein results from TCRdb running MiXCR on the 5' RACE reads. Of hundreds of thousands of distinct CDR3 sequences listed, over 15% are singletons. Sequencing was performed on PBMCs or a T cell subset sorted from them (not recorded which). These receptors were taken from a man aged 18 to 30 who had mild COVID-19 (a few samples of this study predate the infection). Cell type and time point are not known. CDR3s include the opening cysteine and the closing phenylalanine or tryptophan. Each record gives: V gene, clone size, D gene, J gene, CDR3 DNA, CDR3 protein. A D gene is named only where the DNA matches it firmly. Clone size appears in some rows only: once, few, many, or a class for an expanded clone.

>TRBV10-3|.|.|TRBJ2-1
TGTGCCATCAGGGGTTTCTTCGGGGGATACAATGAGCAGTTCTTC
CAIRGFFGGYNEQFF
>TRBV5-1|few|.|TRBJ1-2
TGCGCCAGCAGCTTGATTGACAGCTATGGCTACACCTTC
CASSLIDSYGYTF
>TRBV30|few|.|TRBJ1-5
TGTGCCTGGGGGAGGGAGAGCAATCAGCCCCAGCATTTT
CAWGRESNQPQHF
>TRBV6-1|few|.|TRBJ1-1
TGTGCCAGCAGTGAATTTACCAGGGGAGCTTTCTTT
CASSEFTRGAFF
>TRBV6-6|few|TRBD1|TRBJ1-2
TGTGCCAGCAGTAAACCGGGGACAGGCCATGGCTACACCTTC
CASSKPGTGHGYTF
>TRBV7-3|.|TRBD2|TRBJ2-1
TGTGCCAGCAGCAAGCGGGGGGGGACGAATGAGCAGTTCTTC
CASSKRGGTNEQFF
>TRBV29-1|few|.|TRBJ2-7
TGCAGCGTTGACCCGCAGGGGGGGAATAACGAGCAGTACTTC
CSVDPQGGNNEQYF
>TRBV7-2|few|.|TRBJ1-6
TGTGCCAGCAGCTTATATAATTCACCCCTCCACTTT
CASSLYNSPLHF
>TRBV20-1|.|.|TRBJ2-4
TGCAGTGCTAGGAGAGGGGCCAAAAACATTCAGTACTTC
CSARRGAKNIQYF
>TRBV7-3|.|.|TRBJ1-1
TGTGCCAGCAGCTTAATGCCTCCCGGGGCGGTGAACACTGAAGCTTTCTTT
CASSLMPPGAVNTEAFF
>TRBV3-1|.|.|TRBJ2-1
TGTGCCAGCAGCCAAGGTGTGGGATTAGGGAATGAGCAGTTCTTC
CASSQGVGLGNEQFF
>TRBV7-2|.|.|TRBJ1-4
TGTGCCAGCAGCACCCGCTATGCACGATACGGTGAAAAACTGTTTTTT
CASSTRYARYGEKLFF
>TRBV14|.|.|TRBJ2-7
TGTGCCAGCAGCCAGGGACTCTGGAATACCTACGAGCAGTACTTC
CASSQGLWNTYEQYF
>TRBV3-1|.|.|TRBJ2-3
TGTGCCAGCATATCCGAGGGGGATACGCAGTATTTT
CASISEGDTQYF
>TRBV9|few|TRBD2|TRBJ2-3
TGTGCCAGCAGCACAGCAAATAGCGGGGTATACACAGATACGCAGTATTTT
CASSTANSGVYTDTQYF
>TRBV5-1|.|.|TRBJ1-4
TGCGCCAGCAGCCTATCGACGGGGGGTGAAAAACTGTTTTTT
CASSLSTGGEKLFF
>TRBV9|.|.|TRBJ1-1
TGTGCCAGCAGCGCCGCTATCTACACTGAAGCTTTCTTT
CASSAAIYTEAFF